These T cell receptor beta chains were read from a single sample in a study of regulatory T cells in long-lasting Graves disease. TCRdb redid the calling of the multiplex PCR reads with MiXCR, one entry per CDR3 protein. This repertoire shows over 500,000 distinct CDR3 sequences, about 16% found once; its top ten account for about 17%. The same data also contributed to another study, on T cells in Graves' hyperthyroidism and ophthalmopathy.

This specimen was peripheral blood mononuclear cells (PBMCs), taken at new diagnosis, from a patient treated with antithyroid drugs. Source of these receptors: a woman younger than 45 with Graves disease. The CDR3 runs from the conserved cysteine through the conserved F or W. A D gene is named only where the DNA matches it firmly.

d_call j_call v_call cdr3_aa
. TRBJ2-7 TRBV7-3 CASSVTRTSYEQYF
. TRBJ1-2 TRBV5-4 CASSLKSAGSGGYTF
TRBD1 TRBJ2-5 TRBV10-3 CAISKDRILIQETQYF
TRBD1 TRBJ1-1 TRBV5-1 CASSLDRGEGNTEAFF
. TRBJ1-2 TRBV28 CASSHRTRYSSNYGYTF
TRBD2 TRBJ2-7 TRBV6-1 CASSEHSGTSGRGYEQYF
. TRBJ1-3 TRBV28 CASRIRPSGNTIYF
. TRBJ1-1 TRBV6-1 CASRVPGHWNTEAFF
. TRBJ2-3 TRBV28 CASSILTTVTDTQYF
. TRBJ2-7 TRBV6-1 CATAGLSYEQYF
TRBD2 TRBJ2-1 TRBV5-1 CASSPRLAGNTYNEQFF
TRBD2 TRBJ2-1 TRBV27 CASSPQGLVVNEQFF
. TRBJ2-3 TRBV20-1 CSGWVGSDTQYF
. TRBJ2-6 TRBV29-1 CSVGVSGANVLTF
. TRBJ1-4 TRBV28 CASSFPTEKLFF
. TRBJ2-3 TRBV10-3 CAIRGDLSTDTQYF
TRBD2 TRBJ2-3 TRBV7-2 CASSTRTSGISTDTQYF
. TRBJ1-2 TRBV2 CASSEGRDFDYTF
. TRBJ2-1 TRBV19 CASRPMGSYNEQFF
. TRBJ2-3 TRBV9 CASSVEGGTAQYF
TRBD1 TRBJ2-7 TRBV30 CAWSVTEGQVRAYEQYF
. TRBJ1-6 TRBV20-1 CSAKKDTNSPLHF
. TRBJ2-4 TRBV6-9 CASSFIGGAKNIQYF
TRBD1 TRBJ1-3 TRBV20-1 CSARGDSRSSGNTIYF
. TRBJ2-7 TRBV11-2 CASSLALGTSSAYEQYF
TRBD1 TRBJ2-3 TRBV6-5 CASSSGPDRTDTQYF
. TRBJ2-2 TRBV28 CASRFRDLNTGELFF
. TRBJ1-5 TRBV28 CASGDVKGQQPQHF
. TRBJ1-4 TRBV7-8 CASSRIQSGEKLFF
TRBD1 TRBJ1-4 TRBV3-1 CASSGGTVDMKLFF
TRBD1 TRBJ1-2 TRBV12-3/TRBV12-4 CASRGTGGGYTF
TRBD1 TRBJ1-2 TRBV19 CASSIGGTGYGYTF
. TRBJ2-6 TRBV11-2 CASSLQFSGANVLTF
TRBD1 TRBJ2-5 TRBV20-1 CSARAGTVQETQYF
. TRBJ2-1 TRBV7-6 CASSRERPTSSYNEQFF
TRBD2 TRBJ2-1 TRBV7-9 CASSLAMGLAGEVNEQFF
. TRBJ1-2 TRBV7-3 CASSAQQGYGYTF
. TRBJ2-7 TRBV7-2 CASSLEAGLGEQYF
TRBD1 TRBJ1-6 TRBV3-1 CASSPTGTGGSPLHF
TRBD2 TRBJ2-7 TRBV19 CASSNSGKGDDEQYF
. TRBJ1-1 TRBV12-3/TRBV12-4 CASSPTPTKSTEAFF